These 15 T cell receptor beta chains originate from one sample sequenced in a study of cytomegalovirus exposure and HLA in healthy donors. PCR involved 60 Vbeta and 13 Jbeta primers. Profiled with immunoSEQ multiplex PCR; TCRdb holds only in-frame clones, not every one. The sample has around 130,000 clones; around 8.5% are singletons. The sample taken for sequencing was PBMCs. These TCRs come from a man aged 40-50 years in good health and CMV-seronegative.

This clone was seen a handful of times. The J gene is TRBJ1-5, the V gene TRBV18; D gene ambiguous. This CDR3 has 14 residues. Per germline, CDR1 KGHSH and CDR2 LQKENI. The V and J ends lost 3 bases and 6 bases respectively, with 12 bases between them. The CDR3 bases are TGTGCCAGCTCACCGCGGGAAAGCGGTCAGCCCCAGCATTTT. Its translation is CASSPRESGQPQHF.

The genes are TRBV30 and TRBJ2-7; D is ambiguous. This CDR3 spans 12 amino acids. Trimming stripped 2 bases from V and 2 bases from J, with 7 bases between. Germline assignment: CDR1 GTSNPN and CDR2 SVGIG (reference sequence). The CDR3 region has the DNA TGTGCCTGGAGTCTTACGGCCTACGAGCAGTACTTC. It translates to CAWSLTAYEQYF.

This clone has only a few counts. The chain recombines TRBV19 with TRBJ1-2; D not certain. The V end lost 5 bases, the J end lost 2 bases, and 12 bases lay between the germline ends. Germline CDR1 reads LNHDA; CDR2 reads SQIVND (reference sequence). The CDR3 is made up of 14 amino acids. The CDR3 is CASSPSGGNYGYTF. Written as DNA, the CDR3 is TGTGCCAGTAGTCCCTCGGGAGGGAACTATGGCTACACCTTC.

This chain uses TRBV6-5 with TRBJ1-1; maybe TRBD1 (5 bases). Germline CDR1 MNHEY, CDR2 SVGAGI. The V gene lost 7 bases and the J gene lost 4 bases, with 16 bases spanning the gap. This CDR3 has 14 amino acids. CDR3 loop: CASNSPWGGTEAFF. CDR3 DNA: TGTGCCAGCAACTCCCCGTGGGGGGGCACTGAAGCTTTCTTT.

The chain joins TRBV7-9 to TRBJ1-1, with D possibly TRBD1 on 6 matching bases. Germline CDR1 and CDR2: SEHNR and FQNEAQ (reference sequence). There are 16 residues in the CDR3. Trimming stripped 3 bases from V and 7 bases from J, with 21 bases between. The CDR3 is CASSLFSGTLKIEAFF. The CDR3 region has the DNA TGTGCCAGCAGCTTGTTCTCCGGGACACTTAAAATTGAAGCTTTCTTT.

This clone has only a few counts. The rearrangement links TRBV19 to TRBJ2-3; D perhaps matches TRBD1 (5 bases). Deletions cut 10 bases from V and 5 bases from J, with 16 bases between. Looked up from germline, CDR1 is LNHDA and CDR2 is SQIVND (reference sequence). The CDR3 loop spans 13 amino acids. The CDR3 DNA follows: TGTGCCACTGGTGGCAGGGAAAGAGATACGCAGTATTTT. This sequence encodes CATGGRERDTQYF.

This clone was observed a single time. The V and J genes are TRBV11-3 and TRBJ2-3; 7 bases match TRBD2. V lost 3 bases and J lost 6; bases outside the gene matches: 0. The CDR3 contains 12 residues. The germline V gene has CDR1 SGHNT and CDR2 YENEEA. Here the CDR3 DNA reads TGTGCCAGCAGCTTGGGGGGGGATACGCAGTATTTT. The encoded protein is CASSLGGDTQYF.

Only a few counts were recorded for this clone. This chain uses TRBV7-2 with TRBJ1-1; 9 bases line up with TRBD1. This CDR3 has 13 amino acids. Germline V lookup: CDR1 SGHTA, CDR2 FQGNSA. The ends lost 5 bases at V and 7 bases at J; junction bases unmatched: 5. Here the CDR3 reads CASSVYRGLEAFF. CDR3 DNA sequence: TGTGCCAGCAGCGTATACAGGGGGCTTGAAGCTTTCTTT.

This clone has a handful of counts. This rearrangement joins TRBV5-4 to TRBJ2-7, with 8 bases fitting TRBD1. Per the germline V gene, CDR1 is SGHNT and CDR2 is YYREEE (reference sequence). This CDR3 is built from 14 residues. Unmatched junction bases numbered 8, after V lost 5 bases and J lost 4 bases. CDR3 nucleotide sequence: TGTGCCAGCAGTTCGGACAGGGTGAATTACGAGCAGTACTTC. As protein: CASSSDRVNYEQYF.

The chain combines TRBV6-5 with TRBJ2-5, with 9 bases lining up with TRBD2. Trimming at V came to 4 bases and at J to 4 bases, leaving 1 base not matched to a gene. The CDR3 contains 13 residues. Per the germline V gene, CDR1 is MNHEY and CDR2 is SVGAGI. CDR3 protein: CASSLAGVETQYF. The CDR3 DNA is TGTGCCAGCAGTTTAGCGGGGGTAGAGACCCAGTACTTC.

This clone was observed a few times. This chain links TRBV5-1 with TRBJ2-5; no firm D call. Trimming stripped 0 bases from V and 4 bases from J, with 13 bases between. CDR3 length: 15 amino acids. Germline-derived CDR1 and CDR2 are SGHRS and YFSETQ. CDR3 nucleotide sequence: TGCGCCAGCAGCTTGGATACCGGCCGAGGAGAGACCCAGTACTTC. It specifies CASSLDTGRGETQYF.

This chain connects TRBV10-3 to TRBJ2-1; 11 bases are shared with TRBD1. Looked up from germline, CDR1 is ENHRY and CDR2 is SYGVKD. CDR3 length: 15 residues. Trimming at V came to 6 bases and at J to 7 bases, leaving 8 bases not matched to a gene. As DNA, the CDR3 is TGTGCCATCAGCGACCGGGACAGGGGGTCGAATGAGCAGTTCTTC. It translates to CAISDRDRGSNEQFF.

The V and J genes are TRBV11-3 and TRBJ1-3; 8 bases align to TRBD1. This CDR3 is 14 amino acids long. With V trimmed by 5 bases and J by 5 bases, 5 bases remained unmatched. Germline lookup yields CDR1 SGHNT and CDR2 YENEEA. The CDR3 coding sequence is TGTGCCAGCAGCCCCGGACAGGGAAGAAACACCATATATTTT. Its protein is CASSPGQGRNTIYF.

V usage is TRBV6-4 and J usage is TRBJ1-1; 8 bases match TRBD1. The V gene's germline CDR1 is MRHNA and CDR2 SNTAGT. V shed 6 bases and J 8 bases; nucleotides not matched to a gene: 8. This CDR3 comprises 13 residues. CDR3 DNA sequence: TGTGCCAGCAGCGCGACAGGGGCTGCGGAAGCTTTCTTT. It translates to CASSATGAAEAFF.

The sample holds a few counts of this clone. V usage is TRBV2 and J usage is TRBJ2-7; D not resolved. With 7 bases removed from V and 6 bases from J, the gap between germline ends came to 10 bases. The CDR3 is made up of 11 amino acids. Germline CDR1 and CDR2: SNHLY and FYNNEI. CDR3 residues: CASISTFEQYF. The CDR3 coding sequence is TGTGCCAGCATTTCGACTTTCGAGCAGTACTTC.